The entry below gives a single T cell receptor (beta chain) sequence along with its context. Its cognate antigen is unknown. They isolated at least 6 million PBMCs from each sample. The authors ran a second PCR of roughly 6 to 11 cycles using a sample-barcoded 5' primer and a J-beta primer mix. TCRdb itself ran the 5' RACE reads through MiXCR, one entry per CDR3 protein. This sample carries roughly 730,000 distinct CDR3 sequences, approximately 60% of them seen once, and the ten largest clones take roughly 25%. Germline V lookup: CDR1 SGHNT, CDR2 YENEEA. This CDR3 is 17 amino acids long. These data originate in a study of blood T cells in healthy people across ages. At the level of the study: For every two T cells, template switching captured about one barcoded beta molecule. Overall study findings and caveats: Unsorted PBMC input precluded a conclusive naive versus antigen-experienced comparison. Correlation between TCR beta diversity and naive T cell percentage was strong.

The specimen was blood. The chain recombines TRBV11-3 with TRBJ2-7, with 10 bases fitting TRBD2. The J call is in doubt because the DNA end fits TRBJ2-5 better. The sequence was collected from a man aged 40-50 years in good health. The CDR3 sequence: CASSLRLAGASQETQYF. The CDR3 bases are TGTGCCAGCAGCTTAAGGCTAGCGGGGGCGTCTCAAGAGACCCAGTACTTC.